This T cell receptor beta chain was sequenced for a study of blood T cell repertoires in COVID-19. At the level of the study: Samples representing acute and convalescent COVID-19 were sourced from the United States, Italy and Spain. Sample material is recorded as cDNA or gDNA derived from T cells, B-cell-depleted T cells, or PBMCs.

As concerns this clone: Other DNA sequences in the same sample also yield this CDR3.

Self-reported history from a screening survey and questionnaire set each donor's cohort. Original analysis: Nucleated cell number was recorded as an estimate derived from reference gene primer amplification. Profiled with immunoSEQ multiplex PCR; TCRdb holds only in-frame clones, not every one. D and trimming come from the DNA, and the V and J calls and clone size come from that table. This sample has about 400,000 clones, with around 89% found just once. In germline, CDR1 is KGHSH, CDR2 LQKENI. This CDR3 spans 13 amino acids. The trim removed 6 bases at V and 3 bases at J, leaving 4 bases unmatched. Specimen: PBMCs or T cells enriched from blood (not recorded which). The genes are TRBV18 and TRBJ1-2, with 7 bases that match TRBD1. The sequence was collected from a woman in her twenties or thirties with acute COVID-19. CDR3: CASSPGTDYGYTF. CDR3 bases: TGTGCCAGCTCCCCCGGGACAGACTATGGCTACACCTTC.